Listed below are T cell receptor beta chains from one sample, sequenced in a study of blood T cell repertoires in COVID-19. Repertoires were generated with immunoSEQ multiplex PCR, while TCRdb's copy carries only in-frame clones and drops some. The sample holds about 140,000 clones, around 81% seen once. Specimen: peripheral blood. Receptor source: a woman in her fifties or sixties with acute or convalescent COVID-19. Both conserved end residues are trimmed from each CDR3. The order of the fields is D gene, J gene, V gene, CDR3 protein. A D gene is named only where the DNA matches it firmly.

d_call: NA
j_call: TRBJ1-1
v_call: TRBV6-5
cdr3_aa: ASSYSGSNTEAF

d_call: TRBD2
j_call: TRBJ2-2
v_call: TRBV3-1/TRBV3-2
cdr3_aa: ASSQGTSGNTGELF

d_call: NA
j_call: TRBJ1-2
v_call: TRBV2
cdr3_aa: ASSPLQRGSDGYT

d_call: TRBD1
j_call: TRBJ2-3
v_call: TRBV15
cdr3_aa: ATSTRQGYTDTQY

d_call: NA
j_call: TRBJ2-5
v_call: TRBV29-1
cdr3_aa: SVEDWGVRETQY

d_call: TRBD2
j_call: TRBJ2-7
v_call: TRBV19
cdr3_aa: ASSPTSGRAYEQY

d_call: TRBD1
j_call: TRBJ2-2
v_call: TRBV11-2
cdr3_aa: ASSLRDRVLPGELF

d_call: TRBD1
j_call: TRBJ1-2
v_call: TRBV6-4
cdr3_aa: ASSDRGTAHFSYGYT

d_call: TRBD1
j_call: TRBJ1-1
v_call: TRBV5-4
cdr3_aa: ASRLDRINTEAF

d_call: TRBD1
j_call: TRBJ1-5
v_call: TRBV7-2
cdr3_aa: ASSVRQGYQPQH

d_call: TRBD1
j_call: TRBJ1-1
v_call: TRBV5-1
cdr3_aa: ASSLATGGAF

d_call: NA
j_call: TRBJ1-5
v_call: TRBV11-2
cdr3_aa: ASSLEGTINQPQH

d_call: NA
j_call: TRBJ2-4
v_call: TRBV28
cdr3_aa: ASSLLRVGRDIQY

d_call: NA
j_call: TRBJ2-1
v_call: TRBV7-9
cdr3_aa: ASSLVSSYNEQF

d_call: TRBD2
j_call: TRBJ2-1
v_call: TRBV7-7
cdr3_aa: ASSAGTSGGNEQF

d_call: NA
j_call: TRBJ2-3
v_call: TRBV15
cdr3_aa: ATSRSPADTQY

d_call: TRBD1
j_call: TRBJ1-2
v_call: TRBV3-1/TRBV3-2
cdr3_aa: ASSLTGGFYGYT

d_call: NA
j_call: TRBJ1-2
v_call: TRBV27
cdr3_aa: ASSGRQAGNYGYT

d_call: TRBD1
j_call: TRBJ2-7
v_call: TRBV10-3
cdr3_aa: AITGQGDYEQY

d_call: NA
j_call: TRBJ2-7
v_call: TRBV18
cdr3_aa: ASSPSRGVYEQY

d_call: TRBD2
j_call: TRBJ2-5
v_call: TRBV4-3
cdr3_aa: ASSQATSGRLEPETQY

d_call: NA
j_call: TRBJ1-2
v_call: TRBV4-1
cdr3_aa: ASSQDQVGAGYT

d_call: NA
j_call: TRBJ1-2
v_call: TRBV28
cdr3_aa: ASSFGYGYT

d_call: TRBD2
j_call: TRBJ2-3
v_call: TRBV19
cdr3_aa: ASSSQLAGPTDTQY

d_call: NA
j_call: TRBJ2-2
v_call: TRBV7-2
cdr3_aa: ASSPTLGLSTGELF

d_call: NA
j_call: TRBJ1-4
v_call: TRBV19
cdr3_aa: ASSIQGEKLF

d_call: TRBD1
j_call: TRBJ1-5
v_call: TRBV3-1/TRBV3-2
cdr3_aa: ASSPGQGMAMNQPQH

d_call: NA
j_call: TRBJ1-1
v_call: TRBV12-3/TRBV12-4
cdr3_aa: ASTRTVNTEAF

d_call: TRBD2
j_call: TRBJ2-2
v_call: TRBV19
cdr3_aa: ASSIASGGGPTGELF

d_call: TRBD1
j_call: TRBJ1-5
v_call: TRBV6-5
cdr3_aa: ASRRTGSNQPQH

d_call: NA
j_call: TRBJ1-6
v_call: TRBV5-1
cdr3_aa: ASRPPSDNSPLH

d_call: NA
j_call: TRBJ2-1
v_call: TRBV6-5
cdr3_aa: ASGRSSGNNEQF

d_call: TRBD1
j_call: TRBJ2-1
v_call: TRBV6-5
cdr3_aa: ASSYSGTGAYNEQF

d_call: TRBD2
j_call: TRBJ2-1
v_call: TRBV28
cdr3_aa: ASSLYKAGALSEQF

d_call: TRBD1
j_call: TRBJ1-1
v_call: TRBV11-2
cdr3_aa: ASSLDRGRGF

d_call: NA
j_call: TRBJ2-1
v_call: TRBV7-3
cdr3_aa: ASSLTTSTEQF

d_call: NA
j_call: TRBJ2-5
v_call: TRBV12-3/TRBV12-4
cdr3_aa: ASSGTLETQY

d_call: NA
j_call: TRBJ2-7
v_call: TRBV27
cdr3_aa: ASRGAGTTYEQY

d_call: TRBD2
j_call: TRBJ2-7
v_call: TRBV2
cdr3_aa: ASDAGTSGTSYEQY

d_call: TRBD2
j_call: TRBJ2-5
v_call: TRBV15
cdr3_aa: ATSRNQREGETQY

d_call: NA
j_call: TRBJ1-4
v_call: TRBV6-6
cdr3_aa: ASSPYKGGEKLF